The clone carrying this TCR beta chain occurred many times. Its matching antigen is unknown. This record belongs to a study of neurological immune-mediated disorders. TCRdb independently ran MiXCR on the 5' RACE reads; one entry per CDR3 protein. The table lists roughly 75,000 distinct CDR3 sequences, 2.5% to 3% of them singletons, with around 1.1% in the top ten. Trimming cost V 7 bases and J 3 bases, with 12 bases left between them. This CDR3 contains 14 residues. Germline-derived CDR1 and CDR2 are MNHNS and SASEGT. Findings of the study overall: Association of the multiple sclerosis repertoire cluster with clinical or MRI features was not observed for any feature.

The sequence derives from a young woman with multiple sclerosis. The sample taken for sequencing was PBMCs. The V and J genes are TRBV6-1 and TRBJ2-2; the D gene is possibly TRBD1 (6 bases). The CDR3 DNA reads as TGTGCCAGCACACAGGGACATTACACCGGGGAGCTGTTTTTT. Its translation: CASTQGHYTGELFF.